This entry is about one TCR beta chain. The data were produced by immunoSEQ multiplex PCR, yet TCRdb's version contains in-frame clones alone and is incomplete. The sample shows around 110,000 clones, roughly 94% of them seen only once. The entry originates in a study of siplizumab effects on memory and regulatory T cells. The CDR3 covers 14 residues. The V segment lost 8 bases and the J segment 3 bases; nucleotides outside the gene matches: 1. Per the germline V gene, CDR1 is SGHTA and CDR2 is FQGNSA. The chain uses TRBV7-2 and TRBJ2-5; 15 positions match TRBD2. This receptor was obtained from a human donor in good health. The sample taken for sequencing was non-Treg CD4+ T cells sorted from blood. The CDR3 reads CASGTSGGKETQYF. The CDR3 DNA reads TGTGCCAGCGGGACTAGCGGGGGGAAAGAGACCCAGTACTTC.